This TCR beta chain is drawn from a study of cytomegalovirus exposure and HLA in healthy donors. This CDR3 has 15 residues. The germline V gene encodes CDR1 SGDLS and CDR2 YYNGEE. The V gene lost 3 bases and the J gene lost 0 bases, with 9 bases spanning the gap. To note about this clone: As yet, its antigen is unknown.

Whole-study results and caveats: Owing to their indistinguishability, certain V segments, notably TRBV6-2 and TRBV6-3, were excluded. A link between a missense DCLRE1C variant and TCR beta V- and J-gene trimming emerged from a later analysis.

The primer mix had 60 Vbeta and 13 Jbeta primers. This table comes from immunoSEQ multiplex PCR, and its TCRdb copy is limited to in-frame clones, with some not included. Of some 130,000 clones in the sample, less than 85% are singletons; the top ten hold 2.5%. Sequenced sample: PBMCs. The clonotype comes from a young man in good health and CMV-seronegative. The chain couples TRBV9 to TRBJ2-2; D might be TRBD2 (5 bases). The CDR3 bases are TGTGCCAGCAGCGCCAGCGGTGCGAACACCGGGGAGCTGTTTTTT. Translated: CASSASGANTGELFF.